This TCR beta chain was documented in a study of T cell repertoires in cytomegalovirus infection. CDR3 length: 15 residues. V shed 0 bases, J shed 3 bases, and the junction held 2 bases outside the gene matches. Germline lookup yields CDR1 MNHGY and CDR2 SAAAGT. Concerning this clonotype itself: Its cognate antigen is unknown.

The study, taken as a whole, reports: Predominance within the ex vivo response was attributable to HLA-C-restricted CMV-specific TCR beta clonotypes. Totalled public TCR beta family frequency picked out people who carried CMV plus the relevant HLA.

From the reads, TCRdb called clonotypes with MiXCR, one entry per CDR3 protein. The sample shows around 740,000 distinct CDR3 sequences, 35% to 45% of them seen only once. This receptor was obtained from a human donor in good health (CMV status not recorded). Some clones in this sample may be carry-over from other donors' samples. Sequencing was performed on PBMCs. The gene calls are TRBV6-8 and TRBJ1-5; 7 bases fit TRBD1. The CDR3: CASSYSGTANQPQHF. The CDR3 DNA follows: TGTGCCAGCAGTTACTCAGGGACAGCCAATCAGCCCCAGCATTTT.